This T cell receptor (beta chain) stems from a study of cytomegalovirus exposure and HLA in healthy donors. The study, taken as a whole, reports: Reports credit the classifier with highly specific, highly sensitive diagnosis of cytomegalovirus status. As confirmed in vitro, three CMV-associated chains were specific for CMV antigens. Researchers catalogued under 200 TCR beta chains as cytomegalovirus-associated.

A roughly 130-subject validation cohort, separate from the roughly 670-subject first cohort, supplied the donors. This clone was counted between two and nine times. The antigen is undetermined. Libraries were prepared by immunoSEQ multiplex PCR; TCRdb keeps only in-frame clonotypes and omits some of them. The table lists around 350,000 clones, 86% of them singletons. This CDR3 region has 14 residues. V was cut by 0 bases and J by 6 bases, with 9 bases left in between. Germline assignment: CDR1 SEHNR and CDR2 FQNEAQ (reference sequence). The chain couples TRBV7-9 to TRBJ1-5; possibly TRBD1 for D (5 bases). The receptor was isolated from a woman between 18 and 29 years old in good health and CMV-seronegative. The specimen sequenced was PBMCs. The chain's CDR3 is CASSLAGGSQPQHF. The CDR3 coding sequence is TGTGCCAGCAGCTTAGCCGGGGGTAGTCAGCCCCAGCATTTT.